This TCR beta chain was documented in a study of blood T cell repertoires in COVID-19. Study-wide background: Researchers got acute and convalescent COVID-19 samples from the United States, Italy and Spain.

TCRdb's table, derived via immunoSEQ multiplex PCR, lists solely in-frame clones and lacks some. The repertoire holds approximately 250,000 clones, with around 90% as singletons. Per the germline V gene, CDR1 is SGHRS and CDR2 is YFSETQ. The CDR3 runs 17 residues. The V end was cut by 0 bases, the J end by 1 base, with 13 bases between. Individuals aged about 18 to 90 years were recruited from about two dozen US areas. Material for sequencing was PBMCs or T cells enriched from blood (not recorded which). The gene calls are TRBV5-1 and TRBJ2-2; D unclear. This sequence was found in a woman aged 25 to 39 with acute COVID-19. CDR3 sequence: CASSLVGDLKNTGELFF. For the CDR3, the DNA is TGCGCCAGCAGCTTGGTAGGAGACCTGAAGAACACCGGGGAGCTGTTTTTT.